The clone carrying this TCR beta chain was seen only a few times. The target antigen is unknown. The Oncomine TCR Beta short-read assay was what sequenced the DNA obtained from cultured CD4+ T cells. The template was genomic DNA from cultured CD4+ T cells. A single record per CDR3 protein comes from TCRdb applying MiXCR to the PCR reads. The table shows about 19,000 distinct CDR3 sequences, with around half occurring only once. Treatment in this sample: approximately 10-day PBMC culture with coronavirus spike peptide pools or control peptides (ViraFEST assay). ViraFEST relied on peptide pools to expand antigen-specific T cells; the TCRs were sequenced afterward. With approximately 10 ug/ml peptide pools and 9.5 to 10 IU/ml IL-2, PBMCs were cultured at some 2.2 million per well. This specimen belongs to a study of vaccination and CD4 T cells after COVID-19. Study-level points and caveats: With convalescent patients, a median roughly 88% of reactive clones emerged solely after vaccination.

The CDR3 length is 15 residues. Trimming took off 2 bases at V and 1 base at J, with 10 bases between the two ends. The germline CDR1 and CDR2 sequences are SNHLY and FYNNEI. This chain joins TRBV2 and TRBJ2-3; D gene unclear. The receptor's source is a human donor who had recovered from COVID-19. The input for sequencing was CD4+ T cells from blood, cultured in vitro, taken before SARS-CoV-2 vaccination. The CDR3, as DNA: TGTGCCAGCAGTGAATGGCCCGACGGCACAGATACGCAGTATTTT. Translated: CASSEWPDGTDTQYF.